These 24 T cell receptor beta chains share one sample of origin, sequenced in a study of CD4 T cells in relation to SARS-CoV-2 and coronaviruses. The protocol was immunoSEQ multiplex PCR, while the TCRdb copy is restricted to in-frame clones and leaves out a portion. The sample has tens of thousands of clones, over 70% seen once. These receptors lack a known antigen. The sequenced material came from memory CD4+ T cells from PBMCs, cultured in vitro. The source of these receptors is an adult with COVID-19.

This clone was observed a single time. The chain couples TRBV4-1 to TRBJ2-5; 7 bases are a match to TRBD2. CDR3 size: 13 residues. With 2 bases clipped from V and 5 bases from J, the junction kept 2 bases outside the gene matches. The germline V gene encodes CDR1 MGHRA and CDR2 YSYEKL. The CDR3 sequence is CASSQWRGETQYF. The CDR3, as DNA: TGCGCCAGCAGCCAATGGCGGGGGGAGACCCAGTACTTC.

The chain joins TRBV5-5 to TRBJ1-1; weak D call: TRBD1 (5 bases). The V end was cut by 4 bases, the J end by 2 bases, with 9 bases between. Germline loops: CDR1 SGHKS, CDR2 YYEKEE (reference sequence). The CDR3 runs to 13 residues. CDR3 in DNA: TGTGCCAGCAGCACCCAGGGTAACACTGAAGCTTTCTTT. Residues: CASSTQGNTEAFF. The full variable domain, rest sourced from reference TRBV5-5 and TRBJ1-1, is DAGVTQSPTHLIKTRGQQVTLRCSPISGHKSVSWYQQVLGQGPQFIFQYYEKEERGRGNFPDRFSARQFPNYSSELNVNALLLGDSALYLCASSTQGNTEAFFGQGTRLTVV.

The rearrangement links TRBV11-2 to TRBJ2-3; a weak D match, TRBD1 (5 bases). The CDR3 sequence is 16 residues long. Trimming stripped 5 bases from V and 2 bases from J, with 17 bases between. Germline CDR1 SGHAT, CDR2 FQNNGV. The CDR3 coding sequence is TGTGCCAGCAGCCCTGGGGCCCTTATAAACACAGATACGCAGTATTTT. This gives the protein CASSPGALINTDTQYF.

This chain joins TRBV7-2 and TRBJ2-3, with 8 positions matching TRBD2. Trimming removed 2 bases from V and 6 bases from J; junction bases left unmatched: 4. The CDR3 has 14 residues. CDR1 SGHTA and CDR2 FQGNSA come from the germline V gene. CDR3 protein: CASSLSSGGDTQYF. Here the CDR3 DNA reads TGTGCCAGCAGCTTAAGCTCGGGGGGGGATACGCAGTATTTT.

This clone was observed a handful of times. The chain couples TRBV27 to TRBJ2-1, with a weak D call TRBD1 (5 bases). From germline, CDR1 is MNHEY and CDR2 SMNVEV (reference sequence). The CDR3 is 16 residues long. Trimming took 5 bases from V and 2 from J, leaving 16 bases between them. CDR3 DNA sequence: TGTGCCAGCAGTCCCTCCTCGACAGCCACCTACAATGAGCAGTTCTTC. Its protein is CASSPSSTATYNEQFF.

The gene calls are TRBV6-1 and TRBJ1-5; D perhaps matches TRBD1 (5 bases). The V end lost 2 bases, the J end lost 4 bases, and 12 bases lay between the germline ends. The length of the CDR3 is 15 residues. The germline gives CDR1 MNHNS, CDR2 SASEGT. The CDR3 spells CASSESGRVNQPQHF. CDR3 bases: TGTGCCAGCAGTGAATCGGGCAGGGTGAATCAGCCCCAGCATTTT.

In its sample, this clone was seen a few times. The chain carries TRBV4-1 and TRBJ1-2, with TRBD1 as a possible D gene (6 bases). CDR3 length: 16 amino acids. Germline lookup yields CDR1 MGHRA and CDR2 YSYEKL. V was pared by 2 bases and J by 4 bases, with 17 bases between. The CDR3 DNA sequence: TGCGCCAGCAGCCAACCGACCAGGGGACCAGTCTATGGCTACACCTTC. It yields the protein CASSQPTRGPVYGYTF.

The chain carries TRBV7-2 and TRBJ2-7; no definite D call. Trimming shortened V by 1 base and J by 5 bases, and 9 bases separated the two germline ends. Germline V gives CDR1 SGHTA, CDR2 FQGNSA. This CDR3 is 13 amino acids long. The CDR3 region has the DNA TGTGCCAGCAGCTTAGTGTTTCACCACGAGCAGTACTTC. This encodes CASSLVFHHEQYF.

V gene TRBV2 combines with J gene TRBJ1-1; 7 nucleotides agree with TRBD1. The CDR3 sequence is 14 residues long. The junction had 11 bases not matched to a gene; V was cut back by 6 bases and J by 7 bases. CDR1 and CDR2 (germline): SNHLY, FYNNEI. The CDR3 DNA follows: TGTGCCAGCAGAAAGGACAGGTTCGGGATTGAAGCTTTCTTT. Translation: CASRKDRFGIEAFF.

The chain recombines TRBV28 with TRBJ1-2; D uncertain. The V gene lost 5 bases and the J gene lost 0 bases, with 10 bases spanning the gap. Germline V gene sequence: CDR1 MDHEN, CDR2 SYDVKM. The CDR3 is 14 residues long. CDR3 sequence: CASSRPLANYGYTF. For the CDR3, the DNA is TGTGCCAGCAGTCGCCCGCTGGCTAACTATGGCTACACCTTC.

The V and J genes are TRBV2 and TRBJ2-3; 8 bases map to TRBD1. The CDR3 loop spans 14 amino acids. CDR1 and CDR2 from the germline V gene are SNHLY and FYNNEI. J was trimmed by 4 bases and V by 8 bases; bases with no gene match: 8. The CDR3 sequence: CASGRQGQADTQYF. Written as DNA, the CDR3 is TGTGCCAGCGGACGACAGGGGCAGGCAGATACGCAGTATTTT.

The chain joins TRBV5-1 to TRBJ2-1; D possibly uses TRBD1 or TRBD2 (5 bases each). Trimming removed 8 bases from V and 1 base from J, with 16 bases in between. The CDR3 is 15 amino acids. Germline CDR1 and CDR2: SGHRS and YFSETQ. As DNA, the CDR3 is TGCGCCAGTAATAGGGGACCGAGTTCCTACAATGAGCAGTTCTTC. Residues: CASNRGPSSYNEQFF. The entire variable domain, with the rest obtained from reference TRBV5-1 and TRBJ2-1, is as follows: KAGVTQTPRYLIKTRGQQVTLSCSPISGHRSVSWYQQTPGQGLQFLFEYFSETQRNKGNFPGRFSGRQFSNSRSEMNVSTLELGDSALYLCASNRGPSSYNEQFFGPGTRLTVL.

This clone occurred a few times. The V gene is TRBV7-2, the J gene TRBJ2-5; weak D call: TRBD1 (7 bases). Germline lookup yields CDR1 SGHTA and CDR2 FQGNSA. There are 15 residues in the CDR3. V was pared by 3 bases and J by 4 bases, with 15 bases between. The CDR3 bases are TGTGCCAGCAGCTTGGGCAACCAGGGGGGAGAGACCCAGTACTTC. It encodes CASSLGNQGGETQYF.

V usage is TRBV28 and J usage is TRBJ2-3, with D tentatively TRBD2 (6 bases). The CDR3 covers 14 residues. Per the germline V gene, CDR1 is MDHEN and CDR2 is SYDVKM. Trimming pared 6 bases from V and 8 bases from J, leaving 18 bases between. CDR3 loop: CASSPGGVQVTQYF. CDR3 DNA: TGTGCCAGCAGCCCCGGCGGGGTCCAGGTTACGCAGTATTTT.

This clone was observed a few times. The CDR3 is CASSFDGQPNQPQHF. CDR3 DNA: TGCGCCAGCAGCTTTGACGGACAGCCTAATCAGCCCCAGCATTTT. The chain links TRBV5-1 to TRBJ1-5; D may be TRBD1 (6 bases). Germline lookup yields CDR1 SGHRS and CDR2 YFSETQ. V dropped 2 bases and J dropped 4 bases, with 13 bases sitting between them. This CDR3 comprises 15 residues.

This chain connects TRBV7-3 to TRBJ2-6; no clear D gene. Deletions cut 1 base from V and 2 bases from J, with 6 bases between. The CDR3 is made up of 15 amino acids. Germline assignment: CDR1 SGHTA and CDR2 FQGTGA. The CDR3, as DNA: TGTGCCAGCAGCTTAAGGGTGACTGGGGCCAACGTCCTGACTTTC. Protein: CASSLRVTGANVLTF.

The CDR3 is CASTHYFWVLDEQFF. The CDR3 DNA reads TGTGCCAGCACCCACTATTTCTGGGTCTTAGATGAGCAGTTCTTC. The chain links TRBV5-6 to TRBJ2-1, with no clear D. CDR1 is SGHDT and CDR2 is YYEEEE in the germline V gene. The CDR3 contains 15 residues. V lost 6 bases and J 8 bases, leaving 21 bases between the germline ends.

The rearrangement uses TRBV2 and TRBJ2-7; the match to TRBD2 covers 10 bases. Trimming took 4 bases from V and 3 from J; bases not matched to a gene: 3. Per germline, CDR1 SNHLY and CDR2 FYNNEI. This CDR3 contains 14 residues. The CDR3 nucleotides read TGTGCCAGCAGTGTGGGACTAGCGTACTACGAGCAGTACTTC. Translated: CASSVGLAYYEQYF.

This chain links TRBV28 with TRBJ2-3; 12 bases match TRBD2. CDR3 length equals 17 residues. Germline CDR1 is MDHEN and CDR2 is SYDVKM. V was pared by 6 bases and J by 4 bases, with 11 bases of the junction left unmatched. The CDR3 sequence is CASSPASGRAGSDTQYF. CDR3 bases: TGTGCCAGCAGCCCGGCTAGCGGGAGGGCCGGATCAGATACGCAGTATTTT.

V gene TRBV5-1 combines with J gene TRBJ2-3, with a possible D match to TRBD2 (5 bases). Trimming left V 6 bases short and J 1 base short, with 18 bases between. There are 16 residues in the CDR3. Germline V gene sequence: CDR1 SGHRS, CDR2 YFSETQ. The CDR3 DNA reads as TGCGCCAGCATTGGTGGGAGTGCAATGGGCACAGATACGCAGTATTTT. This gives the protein CASIGGSAMGTDTQYF.

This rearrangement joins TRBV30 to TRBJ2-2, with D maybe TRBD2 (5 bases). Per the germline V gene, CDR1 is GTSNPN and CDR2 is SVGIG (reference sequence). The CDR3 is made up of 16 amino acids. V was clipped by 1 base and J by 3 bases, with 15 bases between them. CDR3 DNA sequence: TGTGCCTGGAGTGACCCCGGTCTGAGGGACACCGGGGAGCTGTTTTTT. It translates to CAWSDPGLRDTGELFF.

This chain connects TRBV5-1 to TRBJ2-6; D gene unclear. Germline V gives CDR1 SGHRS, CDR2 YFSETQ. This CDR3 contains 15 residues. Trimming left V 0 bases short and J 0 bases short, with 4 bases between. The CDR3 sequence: CASSLDTSGANVLTF. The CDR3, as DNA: TGCGCCAGCAGCTTGGACACCTCTGGGGCCAACGTCCTGACTTTC.

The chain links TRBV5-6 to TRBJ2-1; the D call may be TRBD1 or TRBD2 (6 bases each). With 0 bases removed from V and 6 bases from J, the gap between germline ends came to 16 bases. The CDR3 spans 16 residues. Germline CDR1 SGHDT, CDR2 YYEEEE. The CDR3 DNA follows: TGTGCCAGCAGCTTGGCCGGGGGCATCTCAGGCAATGAGCAGTTCTTC. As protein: CASSLAGGISGNEQFF.

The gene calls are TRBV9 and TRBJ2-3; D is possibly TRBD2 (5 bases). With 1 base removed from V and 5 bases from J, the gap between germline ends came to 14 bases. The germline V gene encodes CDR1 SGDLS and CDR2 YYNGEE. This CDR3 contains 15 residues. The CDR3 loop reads CASSVSPARGDTQYF. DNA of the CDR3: TGTGCCAGCAGCGTAAGTCCAGCCCGGGGAGATACGCAGTATTTT.